This TCR beta chain was found in a study of identical twins (dated by TCRdb to 2016 to 2017). Broadly, across the study: To test whether fetal clonotypes persist, this study deep-sequenced TCR alpha and beta repertoires from monozygotic twins, from unrelated adults of various ages, and from cord blood. To rule out contamination, the twin experiments were replicated at different times with different library preparation protocols.

Results the study describes overall, beyond this receptor: Invariant T cells such as MAIT and iNKT could partly confound zero-insertion analyses, although diverse VJ usage argued against such confounding for most clonotypes. Because the same donors could not be followed over many years, the conclusions relied on cross-sectional statistical analysis. Compared with coincidental sharing between unrelated individuals, out-of-frame TCR alpha sequences shared between twins had an excess of sequences with low generation probability. Abundant cord blood beta clonotypes had fewer insertions, young adult naive repertoires showed a similar but weaker trend, and memory repertoires showed no such trend. In beta out-of-frame sequences, excess twin sharing was weaker, because having fewer shared sequences lowered the signal-to-noise ratio. In monozygotic twins, out-of-frame TCR alpha sharing was systematically underestimated by recombination models, although the models agreed with sharing between unrelated individuals.

Only healthy Caucasian donors were included. A word on this clonotype: What this receptor recognizes is not known. Base quality data are lacking; no much larger clone is found one base away.

Receptor amplification or capture employed 5' RACE. Sequencing took place on an Illumina HiSeq 2000. Template switching introduced a universal primer binding site; the final cDNA contained a unique molecular identifier, enabling accurate counting of TCR cDNA molecules. Specific primers in the conserved constant-segment region were used to synthesize first-strand cDNA for the TCR alpha and beta chains. To control for contamination, each cDNA library was double barcoded with a SMART-Mk sample barcode plus Illumina barcodes. Two successive PCR steps introduced TruSeq adapter sequences along with Illumina sample barcodes. TCR alpha and beta cDNA libraries were sequenced on the Illumina HiSeq platform with custom primers. As for the original processing: Unique molecular identifiers were extracted from raw reads with MiGEC, and CDR3 positions were determined with MiXCR. Recombination models were inferred per individual with the repgenHMM and IGoR tools using an EM algorithm. Shared clonotype analysis was performed with the tcR package in R, normalizing sharing by the product of cloneset sizes. To study raw recombination free of thymic and clonal selection effects, out-of-frame nonproductive sequences were analyzed. TCRdb took the public reads, trimmed them with fastp at Q25, ran MiXCR for clone calling and kept in-frame beta chains. Identical CDR3 proteins give one entry, which carries the most common genes and DNA. TCRdb assigned the V and J calls; the authors' analysis was not used. This sample holds 1,800,000 or so distinct CDR3 sequences; around a third were observed only once. Roughly 0.3% of the sample lies in the top ten.

The source of this sequence is a newborn girl in good health. The sample was cord blood.

The sequence in DNA is TGTGCCAGCAGCAAAGCCAGGAACACCGGGGAGCTGTTTTTT. Its protein reads: CASSKARNTGELFF. The chain couples TRBV21-1 to TRBJ2-2. TRBV21-1 is given as a pseudogene. Reading from cysteine to phenylalanine, the CDR3 counts 14 amino acids. The kept DNA is CDR3 alone, 42 bases in frame from the first base.